These T cell receptor beta chains were read from a single sample in a study of blood T cell repertoires in COVID-19. Assay used: immunoSEQ multiplex PCR; TCRdb lists only in-frame clones, some missing. The table has about 280,000 clones, about 80% seen once. The specimen sequenced was peripheral blood. The receptors shown here come from a woman aged 50 to 65 who had recovered from COVID-19. Each CDR3 is given with its conserved first and last residue. A D gene is named only where the DNA matches it firmly. Size tells how often a clone was seen (once, few, many) or the class of an expanded clone, and some rows leave it out.

D gene	clone size	V gene	J gene	CDR3 DNA	CDR3 protein
-	-	TRBV5-1	TRBJ2-5	TGCGCCAGCAGCTTGGCTTTGACAGGAAAAGAGACCCAGTACTTC	CASSLALTGKETQYF
-	-	TRBV7-8	TRBJ1-3	TGTGCCAGCAGCTTAGTGACCCAGGGCTCAGGAAACACCATATATTTT	CASSLVTQGSGNTIYF
-	-	TRBV24-1	TRBJ2-7	TGTGCCACCAGTGAGCCCAGTGGTAACGAGCAGTACTTC	CATSEPSGNEQYF
TRBD1	-	TRBV5-1	TRBJ2-3	TGCGCCAGCAGCCTGGGACAGACAAGCACAGATACGCAGTATTTT	CASSLGQTSTDTQYF
-	-	TRBV11-2	TRBJ2-7	TGTGCCAGCAGCTTGACGGACACCTACTCCTACGAGCAGTACTTC	CASSLTDTYSYEQYF
-	-	TRBV27	TRBJ2-3	TGTGCCAGCAGCCCCTCCCCGGGACACCTAACAGATACGCAGTATTTT	CASSPSPGHLTDTQYF
-	-	TRBV6-2/TRBV6-3	TRBJ2-7	TGTGCCAGCAGTTTACGGGAGTTCAACGAGCAGTACTTC	CASSLREFNEQYF
-	-	TRBV27	TRBJ2-7	TGTGCCAGCAGTTCGATTCTTTCGGCGGATAATCCCTCCTACGAGCAGTACTTC	CASSSILSADNPSYEQYF
-	-	TRBV30	TRBJ1-3	TGTGCCTGGAGTCCACCTCGTACCCCGAGATCAAGTCAAAGCGCTGGAAACACCATATATTTT	CAWSPPRTPRSSQSAGNTIYF
-	-	TRBV7-2	TRBJ1-2	TGTGCCAGCAGCTCCCCCGACAGGTTTAACTATGGCTACACCTTC	CASSSPDRFNYGYTF
-	-	TRBV27	TRBJ1-2	TGTGCCAGCGCTCGACAGGCCTTCAACTATGGCTACACCTTC	CASARQAFNYGYTF
TRBD1	-	TRBV9	TRBJ2-7	TGTGCCAGCAGCGCCAACCTGGGACAGGGCTACGAGCAGTACTTC	CASSANLGQGYEQYF
-	-	TRBV9	TRBJ2-2	TGTGCCAGCAGCGTAGCTTCTTGGAGGAACACCGGGGAGCTGTTTTTT	CASSVASWRNTGELFF
-	-	TRBV6-2/TRBV6-3	TRBJ2-5	TGTGCCAGCAGCCTGGGACTTCGAGAGACCCAGTACTTC	CASSLGLRETQYF
-	once	TRBV6-2/TRBV6-3	TRBJ1-4	TGTGCCAGCAGTTACTCGCAACGATTAGGGGCAACTAATGAAAAACTGTTTTTT	CASSYSQRLGATNEKLFF
TRBD2	-	TRBV4-3	TRBJ2-3	TGCGCCAGCAGCCGAAAAAGGGGGACTAGCGGGAGGGCCTCGACAGATACGCAGTATTTT	CASSRKRGTSGRASTDTQYF
TRBD1	-	TRBV27	TRBJ2-7	TGTGCCAGCAGTTTATCGACAGGGTATTACTACGAGCAGTACTTC	CASSLSTGYYYEQYF
-	-	TRBV30	TRBJ2-2	TGTGCCTGGAGCCCGACAGGAAGGGACACCGGGGAGCTGTTTTTT	CAWSPTGRDTGELFF
-	-	TRBV7-3	TRBJ1-6	TGTGCCAGCAGCTTAGAGAGCTCCTATAATTCACCCCTCCACTTT	CASSLESSYNSPLHF
-	-	TRBV9	TRBJ1-6	TGTGCCAGCAGCGTCGGTGCGACCCTCCACTTT	CASSVGATLHF
TRBD1	-	TRBV28	TRBJ2-2	TGTGCCAGCAGTTGGGACAGGGGAGTATGGACCGGGGAGCTGTTTTTT	CASSWDRGVWTGELFF
-	-	TRBV11-3	TRBJ2-2	TGTGCCAGCAGCTTAGTATCCGTCGGCGGGGAGCTGTTTTTT	CASSLVSVGGELFF
TRBD1	once	TRBV28	TRBJ2-5	TGTGCCAGCAGTTCGCAGGGGGTTGAGACCCAGTACTTC	CASSSQGVETQYF
-	-	TRBV7-2	TRBJ2-6	TGTGCCAGCAGCTTCCCCCTCTCTGGGGCCAACGTCCTGACTTTC	CASSFPLSGANVLTF
TRBD1	-	TRBV20-1	TRBJ1-5	TGCAGTGCTAGTCGGACAGGGGGCCAGCCCCAGCATTTT	CSASRTGGQPQHF
-	-	TRBV5-1	TRBJ2-1	TGCGCCAGCAGCTTGGTGGCAGGGGGAGGACATGAGCAGTTCTTC	CASSLVAGGGHEQFF
-	-	TRBV6-2/TRBV6-3	TRBJ2-7	TGTGCCAGCAGTCGCGGATCATCCATAGGGGCCTACGAGCAGTACTTC	CASSRGSSIGAYEQYF
TRBD2	-	TRBV9	TRBJ2-3	TGTGCCAGCAGTCCGGGACTAGCGGACCACACAGATACGCAGTATTTT	CASSPGLADHTDTQYF
-	-	TRBV7-2	TRBJ1-2	TGTGCCAGCAGCATTCATCGGGACACTCTAACCTTC	CASSIHRDTLTF
-	-	TRBV7-2	TRBJ1-3	TGTGCCAGCAGCTTAGCGAATGTGGGCAGGGCGTTAGGAAACACCATATATTTT	CASSLANVGRALGNTIYF
-	-	TRBV12-3/TRBV12-4	TRBJ2-2	TGTGCCAGCAGTTTTGGAGCCGGCGGGGAGCTGTTTTTT	CASSFGAGGELFF
-	-	TRBV29-1	TRBJ1-4	TGCAGCGCCGTGCACAGGGCCTATAATGAAAAACTGTTTTTT	CSAVHRAYNEKLFF
-	-	TRBV28	TRBJ2-7	TGTGCCAGCAGTCCCCGTAACTACGAGCAGTACTTC	CASSPRNYEQYF
TRBD1	-	TRBV28	TRBJ2-7	TGTGCCAGCAGTACCGCCGGGACAGGGAGTCGCGAGCAGTACTTC	CASSTAGTGSREQYF
-	-	TRBV28	TRBJ2-7	TGTGCCAGCGAAGGAGGTCGCGAGCAGTACTTC	CASEGGREQYF
TRBD1	-	TRBV4-3	TRBJ2-5	TGCGCCAGCAGCCAAGAAGGTCCCAGGGGGCCGTCAGAGACCCAGTACTTC	CASSQEGPRGPSETQYF
-	-	TRBV19	TRBJ2-3	TGTGCCAGTAGCCGTCCCGGGGGCACAGATACGCAGTATTTT	CASSRPGGTDTQYF
-	-	TRBV6-5	TRBJ1-2	TGTGCCAGCAGTTACTCGGTCTCTCCCAGGGCCTATGGCTACACCTTC	CASSYSVSPRAYGYTF
TRBD1	-	TRBV7-2	TRBJ1-6	TGTGCCAGCAGCCTAAGGACAGGCACCGCGGATTCACCCCTCCACTTT	CASSLRTGTADSPLHF
TRBD1	few	TRBV29-1	TRBJ2-7	TGCAGCGTTGGGACAGGAACCTACGAGCAGTACTTC	CSVGTGTYEQYF
-	-	TRBV18	TRBJ2-5	TGTGCCAGCTCACTTCGACTCGAAGAGACCCAGTACTTC	CASSLRLEETQYF
-	-	TRBV3-1/TRBV3-2	TRBJ1-1	TGTGCCAGCAGCCTGGGGCTACTTGGCGACACTGAAGCTTTCTTT	CASSLGLLGDTEAFF
TRBD1	-	TRBV19	TRBJ2-1	TGTGCCAGTACGCCCGACAGGGGTTCCTACAATGAGCAGTTCTTC	CASTPDRGSYNEQFF
TRBD1	-	TRBV11-2	TRBJ1-2	TGTGCCAGCAGCTCTCTACGGGACAGGGAATACGGCTACACCTTC	CASSSLRDREYGYTF
TRBD1	-	TRBV27	TRBJ1-2	TGTGCCAGCAGCCCTAATGGGGACAGGGACTATGGCTACACCTTC	CASSPNGDRDYGYTF
-	-	TRBV19	TRBJ2-1	TGTGCCAGTAGTATAGATCGCGGGACCCTCGATCCCCTCAATGAGCAGTTCTTC	CASSIDRGTLDPLNEQFF
TRBD1	-	TRBV7-2	TRBJ1-4	TGTGCCAGCAGCGCACAGGGGGCGGGTGAAAAACTGTTTTTT	CASSAQGAGEKLFF
TRBD1	-	TRBV7-3	TRBJ2-1	TGTGCCAGCAGCCCTGGGACAGGACAACCTCGCTACAATGAGCAGTTCTTC	CASSPGTGQPRYNEQFF
TRBD1	-	TRBV5-6	TRBJ1-6	TGTGCCAGCAGCATCGGGACAGGGGATTCACCCCTCCACTTT	CASSIGTGDSPLHF
-	-	TRBV29-1	TRBJ2-7	TGCAGCGTCCCCAACGCAGGGGCTCCTTTAAGGGACGAGCAGTACTTC	CSVPNAGAPLRDEQYF
-	-	TRBV27	TRBJ2-2	TGTGCCAGCAGTTTATCTGGGGCGGACACCGGGGAGCTGTTTTTT	CASSLSGADTGELFF